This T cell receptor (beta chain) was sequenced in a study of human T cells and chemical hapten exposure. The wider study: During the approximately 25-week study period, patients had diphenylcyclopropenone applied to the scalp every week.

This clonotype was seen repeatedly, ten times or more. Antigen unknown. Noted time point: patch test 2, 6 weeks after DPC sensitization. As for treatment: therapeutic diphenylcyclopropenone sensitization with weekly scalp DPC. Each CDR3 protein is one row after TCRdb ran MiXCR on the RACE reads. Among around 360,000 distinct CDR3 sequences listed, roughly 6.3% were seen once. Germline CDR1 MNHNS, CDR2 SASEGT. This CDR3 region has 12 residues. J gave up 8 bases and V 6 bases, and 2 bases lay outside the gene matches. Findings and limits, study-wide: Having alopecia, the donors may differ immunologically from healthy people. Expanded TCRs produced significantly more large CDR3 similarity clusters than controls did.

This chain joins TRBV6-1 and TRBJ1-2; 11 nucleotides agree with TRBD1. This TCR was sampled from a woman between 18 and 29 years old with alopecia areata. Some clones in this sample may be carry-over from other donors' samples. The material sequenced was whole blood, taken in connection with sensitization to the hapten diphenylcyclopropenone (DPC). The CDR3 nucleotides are TGTGCCAGCAGGGGACAGGGGGAAGGCTACACCTTC. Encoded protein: CASRGQGEGYTF.